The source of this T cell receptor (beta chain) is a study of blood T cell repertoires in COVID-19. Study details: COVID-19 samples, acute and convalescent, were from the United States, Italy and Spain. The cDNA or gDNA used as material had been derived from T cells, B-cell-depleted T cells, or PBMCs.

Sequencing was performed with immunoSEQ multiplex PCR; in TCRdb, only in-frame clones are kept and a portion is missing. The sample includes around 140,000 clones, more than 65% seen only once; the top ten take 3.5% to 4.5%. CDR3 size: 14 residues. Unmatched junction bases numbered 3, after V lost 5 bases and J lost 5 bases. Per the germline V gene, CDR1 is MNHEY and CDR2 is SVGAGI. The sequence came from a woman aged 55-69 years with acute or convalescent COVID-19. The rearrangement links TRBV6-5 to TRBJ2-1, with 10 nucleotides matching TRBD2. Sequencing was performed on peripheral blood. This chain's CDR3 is CASSLAGDNNEQFF. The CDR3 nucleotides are TGTGCCAGCAGTCTAGCGGGAGACAACAATGAGCAGTTCTTC.